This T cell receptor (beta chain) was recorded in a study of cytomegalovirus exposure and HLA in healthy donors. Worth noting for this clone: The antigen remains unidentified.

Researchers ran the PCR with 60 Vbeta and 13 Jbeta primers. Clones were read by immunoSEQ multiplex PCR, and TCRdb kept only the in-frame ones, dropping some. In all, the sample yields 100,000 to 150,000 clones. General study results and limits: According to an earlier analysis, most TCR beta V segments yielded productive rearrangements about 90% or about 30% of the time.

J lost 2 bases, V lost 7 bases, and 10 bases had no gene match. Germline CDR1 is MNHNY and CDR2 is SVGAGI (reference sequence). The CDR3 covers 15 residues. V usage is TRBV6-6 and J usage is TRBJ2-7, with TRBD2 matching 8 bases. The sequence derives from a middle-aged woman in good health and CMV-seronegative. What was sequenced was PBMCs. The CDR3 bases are TGTGCCAGCAATCTTGTTTCGGGAGGGACCTACGAGCAGTACTTC. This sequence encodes CASNLVSGGTYEQYF.